The 30 T cell receptor beta chains given below trace back to one sample, sequenced in a study of CD8 T cells in ankylosing spondylitis. Study-wide results and caveats: Several highly homologous variants made up a TCR beta motif that seemed to typify ankylosing spondylitis blood.

MiXCR, applied by TCRdb to the 5' RACE reads, yields one record per CDR3 protein. Of more than 100,000 distinct CDR3 sequences detected, roughly 15% appear once; the ten largest clones hold roughly 30%. Their antigens remain unidentified. Sequenced: blood, either unsorted or a sorted T cell fraction (not recorded which). The receptors were sampled from a male donor with ankylosing spondylitis.

Only a few counts were recorded for this clonotype. The V gene is TRBV10-3, the J gene TRBJ1-2; perhaps TRBD1 as D (5 bases). The germline V and J ends were trimmed by 0 bases and 3 bases, with 14 bases remaining between them. Looked up from germline, CDR1 is ENHRY and CDR2 is SYGVKD. The CDR3 loop spans 16 amino acids. CDR3: CAISESKAPGDYGYTF. Here the CDR3 DNA reads TGTGCCATCAGTGAGTCGAAGGCCCCGGGGGACTATGGCTACACCTTC.

This clonotype was picked up a small number of times. This chain uses TRBV6-1 with TRBJ2-5; 8 nucleotides agree with TRBD1. CDR3 length: 14 amino acids. Germline CDR1 and CDR2: MNHNS and SASEGT. J gave up 3 bases and V 6 bases, and 6 bases lay outside the gene matches. This chain's CDR3 is CASSTTGGKETQYF. The DNA for the CDR3 is TGTGCCAGCAGCACAACAGGGGGTAAAGAGACCCAGTACTTC.

The V and J genes are TRBV6-6 and TRBJ2-2, with D tentatively TRBD1 (5 bases). The CDR3 covers 13 residues. The V end lost 2 bases, the J end lost 7 bases, and 8 bases lay between the germline ends. Germline values: CDR1 MNHNY, CDR2 SVGAGI (reference sequence). This chain's CDR3 is CASSYGAGGELFF. In DNA, the CDR3 is TGTGCCAGCAGTTACGGGGCTGGCGGGGAGCTGTTTTTT.

This clonotype was counted between two and nine times. The chain has TRBV28 and TRBJ2-1; 8 nucleotides agree with TRBD1. V lost 2 bases and J lost 7; bases outside the gene matches: 10. CDR1 MDHEN and CDR2 SYDVKM come from the germline V gene. The CDR3 contains 16 residues. CDR3 residues: CASSLTRGQVLNEQFF. The CDR3, as DNA: TGTGCCAGCAGTTTAACCCGGGGACAGGTTTTAAATGAGCAGTTCTTC.

A few counts support this clonotype. V usage is TRBV4-1 and J usage is TRBJ2-2, with TRBD1 matching over 7 bases. The CDR3 length is 16 residues. Germline values: CDR1 MGHRA, CDR2 YSYEKL. The V segment lost 1 base and the J segment 1 base; nucleotides outside the gene matches: 3. The CDR3 nucleotides read TGCGCCAGCAGCCAAGTCCGGACAGGGAACACCGGGGAGCTGTTTTTT. Residues: CASSQVRTGNTGELFF.

The chain combines TRBV12-3 or TRBV12-4 with TRBJ1-1; no definite D call. The CDR3 runs to 13 residues. Trimming removed 6 bases at V and 4 bases at J, with 12 bases between. CDR3 in amino acids: CASRTQVGTEAFF. CDR3 coding DNA: TGTGCCAGCAGGACCCAGGTTGGCACTGAAGCTTTCTTT.

The CDR3 DNA reads as TGCGCCAGCAGCTTGGCCGGGACAGCTTCCCACGAGCAGTACTTC. Protein: CASSLAGTASHEQYF. J is TRBJ2-7 and V is TRBV5-1, with 7 nucleotides matching TRBD1. The CDR3 is 15 amino acids. In germline, CDR1 is SGHRS, CDR2 YFSETQ. The V gene end was trimmed by 0 bases and the J gene end by 5 bases; junction bases not matched to a gene: 8.

In its sample, this clonotype was seen many times. V and J are TRBV4-3 and TRBJ1-2; D remains ambiguous. Trimming removed 0 bases from V and 2 bases from J, with 10 bases in between. Germline assignment: CDR1 LGHNA and CDR2 YSLEER. The CDR3 extends over 15 amino acids. CDR3 region: CASSQDGHVNYGYTF. The CDR3 nucleotides are TGCGCCAGCAGCCAAGACGGGCACGTAAACTATGGCTACACCTTC.

This rearrangement joins TRBV20-1 to TRBJ2-1; D is unclear. This CDR3 contains 16 residues. CDR1 DFQATT and CDR2 SNEGSKA come from the germline V gene (reference sequence). With 0 bases removed from V and 0 bases from J, the gap between germline ends came to 12 bases. The CDR3 bases are TGCAGTGCTAGAGATCGGCCCCTGAGCTCCTACAATGAGCAGTTCTTC. Its translation: CSARDRPLSSYNEQFF.

The chain employs TRBV7-8 and TRBJ2-7; D is possibly TRBD2 (6 bases). The CDR3 is made up of 16 amino acids. Trimming pared 1 base from V and 5 bases from J, leaving 18 bases between. In germline, CDR1 is SGHVS, CDR2 FQNEAQ. CDR3 DNA sequence: TGTGCCAGCAGCTTAGGATGGGGTCGGAGGGGAAACGAGCAGTACTTC. Its translation: CASSLGWGRRGNEQYF. The full variable domain, in which reference TRBV7-8 and TRBJ2-7 provide the parts outside the CDR3, is GAGVSQSPRYKVAKRGQDVALRCDPISGHVSLFWYQQALGQGPEFLTYFQNEAQLDKSGLPSDRFFAERPEGSVSTLKIQRTQQEDSAVYLCASSLGWGRRGNEQYFGPGTRLTVT.

The CDR3 loop reads CASSPTGDNEQFF. The CDR3 nucleotides read TGTGCCAGCAGTCCCACCGGGGACAATGAGCAGTTCTTC. The rearrangement joins TRBV27 to TRBJ2-1; a possible D gene is TRBD2 (5 bases). This CDR3 is 13 amino acids long. CDR1 is MNHEY, CDR2 SMNVEV, per germline (reference sequence). Trimming stripped 5 bases from V and 5 bases from J, with 10 bases between.

In this sample, this clonotype turned up a few times. The rearrangement links TRBV27 to TRBJ2-3; TRBD2 matches 12 bases. V shed 5 bases and J 5 bases; nucleotides not matched to a gene: 8. The CDR3 has 16 amino acids. The germline CDR1 and CDR2 sequences are MNHEY and SMNVEV (reference sequence). The CDR3 sequence is CASSTFLAGGGDTQYF. The CDR3 nucleotides read TGTGCCAGCAGTACCTTCCTAGCGGGAGGGGGAGATACGCAGTATTTT.

The genes are TRBV6-5 and TRBJ2-3, with unresolved D. This CDR3 is built from 13 residues. Trimming removed 8 bases at V and 0 bases at J, with 9 bases between. CDR1 is MNHEY and CDR2 is SVGAGI in the germline V gene. In DNA, the CDR3 is TGTGCCAGCGAGCTACAGAGCACAGATACGCAGTATTTT. It yields the protein CASELQSTDTQYF.

V gene TRBV12-3 or TRBV12-4 combines with J gene TRBJ2-1, with D possibly matching TRBD2 (6 bases). V was cut by 4 bases and J by 3 bases, with 16 bases left in between. The CDR3 totals 16 residues. The DNA for the CDR3 is TGTGCCAGCAGTTACGGGGGATTTCGGATCTACAATGAGCAGTTCTTC. Translated: CASSYGGFRIYNEQFF.

V gene TRBV4-1 combines with J gene TRBJ1-1; 7 nucleotides match TRBD1. The CDR3 extends over 16 amino acids. V trimming: 0 bases; J trimming: 7 bases; junction bases outside the gene matches: 11. Germline V lookup: CDR1 MGHRA, CDR2 YSYEKL. Here the CDR3 DNA reads TGCGCCAGCAGCCAAGATCTCAGAGGGGGCGGTGATGAAGCTTTCTTT. This translates into CASSQDLRGGGDEAFF.

This clonotype turned up a few times. The chain is built from TRBV5-1 and TRBJ2-3, with D unresolved. This CDR3 is built from 13 residues. Deletions cut 6 bases from V and 5 bases from J, with 13 bases between. Germline values: CDR1 SGHRS, CDR2 YFSETQ. CDR3 nucleotides: TGCGCCAGCACCCCCAACCTCGTAGATACGCAGTATTTT. Its translation is CASTPNLVDTQYF.

This clonotype was counted at least ten times. The V gene is TRBV18, the J gene TRBJ2-1, with D possibly called TRBD1 or TRBD2 (5 bases each). V was shortened by 2 bases and J by 10 bases, with 9 bases between the two germline ends. There are 12 residues in the CDR3. CDR1 and CDR2 from the germline V gene are KGHSH and LQKENI. The CDR3 sequence is CASSPVGDEQFF. The CDR3 DNA reads TGTGCCAGCTCACCAGTGGGGGACGAGCAGTTCTTC.

The chain couples TRBV7-7 to TRBJ2-3; D is undetermined. V lost 2 bases, J lost 2 bases, and 8 bases lay in between. Looked up from germline, CDR1 is SSHAT and CDR2 is FNYEAQ (reference sequence). The CDR3 sequence is 14 residues long. The DNA for the CDR3 is TGTGCCAGCAGCTTAAGTTCCTACACAGATACGCAGTATTTT. Translation gives CASSLSSYTDTQYF.

Ten or more counts support this clonotype. The V call is TRBV4-1, the J call TRBJ2-7; TRBD2 matches at 7 bases. There are 18 residues in the CDR3. Unmatched junction bases numbered 14, after V lost 0 bases and J lost 3 bases. Germline V gene sequence: CDR1 MGHRA, CDR2 YSYEKL. CDR3 residues: CASSQDMGLAGAYYEQYF. The CDR3 DNA is TGCGCCAGCAGCCAAGATATGGGATTGGCGGGAGCTTACTACGAGCAGTACTTC.

This clonotype was counted ten times or more. The V gene is TRBV12-3 or TRBV12-4, the J gene TRBJ2-1, with 11 nucleotides matching TRBD2. The CDR3 runs to 13 residues. V was pared by 6 bases and J by 9 bases, with 4 bases of the junction left unmatched. This chain's CDR3 is CASSITSGSEQFF. CDR3 nucleotides: TGTGCCAGCAGCATCACTAGCGGGAGTGAGCAGTTCTTC.

V is TRBV7-9 and J is TRBJ2-1, with D unclear. V lost 1 base and J lost 5, with 3 bases in between. Germline lookup yields CDR1 SEHNR and CDR2 FQNEAQ (reference sequence). This CDR3 has 12 residues. The DNA of the CDR3 is TGTGCCAGCAGCTTAGATAACAATGAGCAGTTCTTC. Protein product: CASSLDNNEQFF.

V gene TRBV28 combines with J gene TRBJ1-6; no clear D gene. CDR3 length equals 13 residues. V lost 10 bases and J lost 5, with 12 bases in between. The germline gives CDR1 MDHEN, CDR2 SYDVKM. As DNA, the CDR3 is TGTGCCATCGCACGGGGAGATAATTCACCCCTCCACTTT. This gives the protein CAIARGDNSPLHF.

The chain combines TRBV27 with TRBJ2-2; 11 positions agree with TRBD2. The CDR3 totals 15 residues. Germline V gene data show CDR1 as MNHEY and CDR2 as SMNVEV (reference sequence). The V and J ends lost 5 bases and 7 bases, in that order; junction bases with no gene match: 6. This CDR3 is CASSPGLAGSGELFF. The CDR3, as DNA: TGTGCCAGCAGTCCCGGACTAGCGGGTAGCGGGGAGCTGTTTTTT.

The V gene is TRBV29-1, the J gene TRBJ2-2; D ambiguous. This CDR3 is 14 amino acids long. Looked up from germline, CDR1 is SQVTM and CDR2 is ANQGSEA. V was trimmed by 3 bases and J by 0 bases, leaving 8 bases between them. Here the CDR3 DNA reads TGCAGCGTTGATTCTGGATCGAACACCGGGGAGCTGTTTTTT. This sequence encodes CSVDSGSNTGELFF.

This clonotype has a single count. This chain joins TRBV7-9 and TRBJ1-5, with a possible D match to TRBD1 (6 bases). The CDR3 runs 14 residues. Trimming removed 2 bases from V and 4 bases from J, with 9 bases in between. The germline V gene encodes CDR1 SEHNR and CDR2 FQNEAQ (reference sequence). The CDR3 DNA reads TGTGCCAGCAGCTTATCGACAGGAAATCAGCCCCAGCATTTT. The encoded protein is CASSLSTGNQPQHF.

The chain uses TRBV12-3 or TRBV12-4 and TRBJ2-5; D uncertain. V lost 3 bases and J 4 bases, leaving 12 bases between the germline ends. The CDR3 extends over 14 amino acids. CDR3 coding DNA: TGTGCCAGCAGTTTCAGTATGGGCCCAGAGACCCAGTACTTC. Its protein product is CASSFSMGPETQYF.

The J gene is TRBJ2-7, the V gene TRBV27; no definite D call. The germline CDR1 and CDR2 sequences are MNHEY and SMNVEV (reference sequence). The CDR3 is 13 amino acids. V gave up 2 bases and J gave up 3 bases, with 8 bases separating them. The CDR3 DNA reads TGTGCCAGCAGTTTAGGACCGTACTACGAGCAGTACTTC. As protein: CASSLGPYYEQYF.

This clonotype was observed at least ten times. This chain joins TRBV12-3 or TRBV12-4 and TRBJ1-1; no definite D call. CDR3 length equals 12 residues. V lost 3 bases, J lost 8 bases, and 10 bases lay in between. DNA for the CDR3: TGTGCCAGCAGTTTTTCCAGTCCGGAAGCTTTCTTT. Protein product: CASSFSSPEAFF.

The chain combines TRBV7-9 with TRBJ2-7; D not resolved. The CDR3 loop spans 12 amino acids. Trimming cost V 5 bases and J 6 bases, with 11 bases left between them. Germline V gene sequence: CDR1 SEHNR, CDR2 FQNEAQ (reference sequence). The CDR3 sequence is CASSPMGGEQYF. Here the CDR3 DNA reads TGTGCCAGCAGCCCCATGGGCGGCGAGCAGTACTTC. Full variable domain (outside the CDR3, taken from reference TRBV7-9 and TRBJ2-7): DTGVSQNPRHKITKRGQNVTFRCDPISEHNRLYWYRQTLGQGPEFLTYFQNEAQLEKSRLLSDRFSAERPKGSFSTLEIQRTEQGDSAMYLCASSPMGGEQYFGPGTRLTVT.

The V call is TRBV28, the J call TRBJ2-1; the match to TRBD1 covers 9 bases. Germline lookup yields CDR1 MDHEN and CDR2 SYDVKM. V trimming: 5 bases; J trimming: 8 bases; junction bases outside the gene matches: 4. The CDR3 contains 13 residues. The CDR3 bases are TGTGCCAGCAGTCGGGACAGGGTGGATGAGCAGTTCTTC. The encoded protein is CASSRDRVDEQFF.